Sequencing of this T cell receptor beta chain was carried out in a study of blood T cells in healthy people across ages. Regarding the study as a whole: Aged donors had fewer naive CD4+ cells and lower diversity than long-lived donors. Not knowing donor CMV status may have confounded expanded clonotype changes.

CDR3 length: 13 amino acids. Trimming took off 6 bases at V and 4 bases at J, with 15 bases between the two ends. Germline V gene data show CDR1 as DFQATT and CDR2 as SNEGSKA (reference sequence). As for this clonotype: The antigen remains unidentified.

Combining a sample-barcoded 5' primer with a J-beta primer mix, a second PCR ran for 7 to 11 cycles. At least 3 million CDR3-containing paired-end reads were obtained per sample. TCRdb redid the calling of the 5' RACE reads with MiXCR, one entry per CDR3 protein. The profile covers about 1.6 million distinct CDR3 sequences, with about 32% appearing a single time and about 11% taken by the ten largest. The rearrangement links TRBV20-1 to TRBJ2-5, with D perhaps matching TRBD1 or TRBD2 (6 bases each). The clonotype originates from a woman aged 25 to 45 in good health. Sequencing input: blood. CDR3 nucleotide sequence: TGCAGTGCGACGTTAGGAGGGGGAGAGACCCAGTACTTC. This encodes CSATLGGGETQYF.